The clone carrying this T cell receptor (beta chain) was detected many times. TCRdb re-analysed the reads in MiXCR, keeping a single row per CDR3 protein. The profile covers 200,000 to 300,000 distinct CDR3 sequences, with around 30% appearing a single time and roughly 7% taken by the ten largest. CDR1 SEHNR and CDR2 FQNEAQ come from the germline V gene (reference sequence). V lost 1 base, J lost 4 bases, and 5 bases lay in between. The CDR3 is 13 residues long. This sample was taken from a study of kidney transplant recipient with SARS-CoV-2 infection. This chain joins TRBV7-9 and TRBJ2-1; D remains unclear. Sample: a blood sample, taken at baseline and on roughly day 110 from a kidney transplant recipient. The clonotype originates from a male patient aged 25-45 years who had COVID-19 and was a kidney transplant recipient. Some T cells may be provided by the graft donor. Here the CDR3 reads CASSLGRYNEQFF. The CDR3 nucleotides read TGTGCCAGCAGCTTAGGAAGGTACAATGAGCAGTTCTTC.